The T cell receptor (beta chain) described here comes from a study of identical twins. Losses at the gene ends were 0 bases for V and 9 bases for J; bases not matched to a gene: 5. Germline V lookup: CDR1 SGHVS, CDR2 FNYEAQ. The CDR3 runs to 15 residues. TCRdb reprocessed the 5' RACE reads with MiXCR, giving one entry per CDR3 protein. The sample shows roughly 240,000 distinct CDR3 sequences, about 7% of them seen only once. This sample was shared with a second study, whose subject was yellow fever vaccine responses in identical twins.

The chain recombines TRBV7-6 with TRBJ2-1, with 10 bases matching TRBD2. Specimen: memory (CD45RO+) T cells sorted from blood. This receptor was taken from a woman aged 18 to 35 in good health. The DNA of the CDR3 is TGTGCCAGCAGCTTAGCTCTAGCGGGAGACGGTGAGCAGTTCTTC. Translating gives CASSLALAGDGEQFF.